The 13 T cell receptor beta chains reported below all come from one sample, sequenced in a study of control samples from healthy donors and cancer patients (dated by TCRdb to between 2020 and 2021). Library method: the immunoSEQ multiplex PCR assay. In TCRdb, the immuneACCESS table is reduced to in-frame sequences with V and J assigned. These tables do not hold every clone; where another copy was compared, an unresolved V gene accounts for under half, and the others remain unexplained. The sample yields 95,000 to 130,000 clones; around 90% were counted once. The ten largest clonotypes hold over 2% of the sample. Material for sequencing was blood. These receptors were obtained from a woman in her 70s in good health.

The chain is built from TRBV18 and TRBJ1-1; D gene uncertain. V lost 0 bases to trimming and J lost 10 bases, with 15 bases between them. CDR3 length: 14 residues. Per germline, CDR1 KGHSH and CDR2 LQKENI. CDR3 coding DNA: TGTGCCAGCTCACCACCAGGCACGTCACGAGGAGCTTTCTTT. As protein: CASSPPGTSRGAFF. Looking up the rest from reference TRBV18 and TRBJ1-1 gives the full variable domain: NAGVMQNPRHLVRRRGQEARLRCSPMKGHSHVYWYRQLPEEGLKFMVYLQKENIIDESGMPKERFSAEFPKEGPSILRIQQVVRGDSAAYFCASSPPGTSRGAFFGQGTRLTVV.

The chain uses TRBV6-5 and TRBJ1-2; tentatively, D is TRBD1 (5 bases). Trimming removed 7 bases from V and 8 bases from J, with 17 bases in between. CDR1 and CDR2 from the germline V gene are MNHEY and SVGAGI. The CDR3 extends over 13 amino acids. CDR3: CASTYGDRGGYTF. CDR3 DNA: TGTGCCAGCACCTACGGGGACCGAGGGGGCTACACCTTC.

CDR3 loop: CASSPYLGAGNTIYF. In DNA form, the CDR3 reads TGTGCCAGCAGCCCATATCTGGGGGCTGGAAACACCATATATTTT. The chain carries TRBV7-8 and TRBJ1-3, with TRBD1 as a possible D gene (5 bases). Per germline, CDR1 SGHVS and CDR2 FQNEAQ. V shed 5 bases and J shed 2 bases, with 13 bases lying between them. The CDR3 is made up of 15 amino acids.

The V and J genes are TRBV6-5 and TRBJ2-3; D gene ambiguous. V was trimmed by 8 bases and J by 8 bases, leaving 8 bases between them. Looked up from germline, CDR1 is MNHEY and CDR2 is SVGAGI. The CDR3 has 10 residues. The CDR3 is CASSSITQYF. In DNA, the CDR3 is TGTGCCAGCTCCTCAATTACGCAGTATTTT.

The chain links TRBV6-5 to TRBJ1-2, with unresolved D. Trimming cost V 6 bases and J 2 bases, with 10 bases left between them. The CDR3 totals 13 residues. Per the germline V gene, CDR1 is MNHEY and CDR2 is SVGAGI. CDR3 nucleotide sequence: TGTGCCAGCAGCCCCGACACCAACTATGGCTACACCTTC. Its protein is CASSPDTNYGYTF.

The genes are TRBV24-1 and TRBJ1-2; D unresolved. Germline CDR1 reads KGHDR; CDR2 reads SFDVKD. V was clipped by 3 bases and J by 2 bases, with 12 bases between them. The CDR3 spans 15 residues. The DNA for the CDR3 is TGTGCCACCAGTGATGACATGGGAAAAAACTATGGCTACACCTTC. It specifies CATSDDMGKNYGYTF.

The CDR3 DNA reads TGTGCCAGCATATGGGGGACCACCCCGCACATTCAGTACTTC. The encoded protein is CASIWGTTPHIQYF. The chain carries TRBV6-6 and TRBJ2-4; D tentatively reads TRBD1 or TRBD2 (5 bases each). The CDR3 totals 14 residues. CDR1 MNHNY and CDR2 SVGAGI come from the germline V gene (reference sequence). With 7 bases removed from V and 8 bases from J, the gap between germline ends came to 18 bases.

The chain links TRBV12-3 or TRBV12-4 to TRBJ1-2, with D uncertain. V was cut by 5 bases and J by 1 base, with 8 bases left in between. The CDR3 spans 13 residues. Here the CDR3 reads CASSRTYNYGYTF. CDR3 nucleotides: TGTGCCAGCAGTCGGACCTATAACTATGGCTACACCTTC.

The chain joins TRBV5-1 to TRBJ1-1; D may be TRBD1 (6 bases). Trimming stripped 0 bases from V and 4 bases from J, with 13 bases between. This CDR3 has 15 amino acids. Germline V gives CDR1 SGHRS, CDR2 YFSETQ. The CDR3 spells CASSLAGGPATEAFF. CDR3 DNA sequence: TGCGCCAGCAGCTTGGCCGGGGGGCCAGCCACTGAAGCTTTCTTT.

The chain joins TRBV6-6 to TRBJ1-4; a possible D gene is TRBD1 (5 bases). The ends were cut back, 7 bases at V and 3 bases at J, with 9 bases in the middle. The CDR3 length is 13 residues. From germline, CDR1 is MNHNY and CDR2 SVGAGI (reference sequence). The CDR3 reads CASKVQANEKLFF. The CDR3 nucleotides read TGTGCCAGCAAGGTACAGGCTAATGAAAAACTGTTTTTT.

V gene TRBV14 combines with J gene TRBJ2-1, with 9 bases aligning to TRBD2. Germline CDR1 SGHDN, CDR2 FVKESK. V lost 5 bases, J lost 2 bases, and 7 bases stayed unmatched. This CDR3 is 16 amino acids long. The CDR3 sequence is CASSRGPSGAYNEQFF. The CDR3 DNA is TGTGCCAGCAGCAGGGGGCCTAGCGGGGCCTACAATGAGCAGTTCTTC.

The CDR3 coding sequence is TGTGCCAGCAGTTACCAACAAGAGACCCAGTACTTC. Amino acid sequence: CASSYQQETQYF. The V and J genes are TRBV6-2 or TRBV6-3 and TRBJ2-5; D is unresolved. The CDR3 is 12 amino acids. V was trimmed by 2 bases and J by 2 bases, leaving 3 bases between them. Germline lookup yields CDR1 MNHEY and CDR2 SVGEGT.

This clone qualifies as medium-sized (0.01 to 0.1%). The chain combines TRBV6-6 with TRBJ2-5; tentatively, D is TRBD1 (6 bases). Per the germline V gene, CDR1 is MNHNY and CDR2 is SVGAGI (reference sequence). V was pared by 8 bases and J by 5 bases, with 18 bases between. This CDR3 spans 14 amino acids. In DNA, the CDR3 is TGTGCCAGCTTTGGTTCAGGGGTGGCCGAGACCCAGTACTTC. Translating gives CASFGSGVAETQYF.